The 11 T cell receptor beta chains presented below share a single source sample, sequenced in a study of PD-L1 blockade in urothelial cancer (dated 2017 in TCRdb). The library was made by the immunoSEQ multiplex PCR assay. Here the immuneACCESS table is served through TCRdb, limited to in-frame sequences with V and J called. Missing clones are a known gap in these copies; in checked studies unresolved V genes cover under half, and the rest lacks a known reason. Across this sample there are tens of thousands of clones, with 70% to 90% seen only once. Of the sample, 24% is held by the ten largest clones. The sample's time point, from its label and the paper: peripheral blood 6 weeks after treatment start. This specimen consisted of PBMCs, obtained around atezolizumab (anti-PD-L1) treatment. The receptors come from a man in his sixties with urothelial cancer.

The V gene is TRBV2, the J gene TRBJ1-6, with 9 positions matching TRBD1. V was pared by 1 base and J by 14 bases, with 6 bases of the junction left unmatched. The CDR3 contains 14 residues. CDR1 and CDR2 from the germline V gene are SNHLY and FYNNEI. This chain's CDR3 is CASSEVGQGFSLHF. The CDR3 DNA sequence: TGTGCCAGCAGTGAAGTGGGACAGGGTTTCTCCCTCCACTTT.

This chain links TRBV27 with TRBJ2-1; perhaps TRBD1 as D (6 bases). Per the germline V gene, CDR1 is MNHEY and CDR2 is SMNVEV (reference sequence). Deletions cut 3 bases from V and 3 bases from J, with 18 bases between. This CDR3 has 17 residues. This chain's CDR3 is CASSFFVRYRDYNEQFF. The CDR3 nucleotides are TGTGCCAGCAGTTTTTTTGTTCGGTACAGGGACTACAATGAGCAGTTCTTC.

This chain joins TRBV4-2 and TRBJ2-1, with TRBD2 identical over 12 bases. V shed 4 bases, J shed 7 bases, and the junction held 17 bases outside the gene matches. Germline V gene data show CDR1 as LGHNA and CDR2 as YNFKEQ. The CDR3 runs to 19 residues. CDR3 region: CASSPVVRASGGAGNEQFF. The DNA of the CDR3 is TGTGCCAGCAGCCCCGTGGTCCGTGCTAGCGGGGGGGCGGGGAATGAGCAGTTCTTC.

The chain is built from TRBV5-1 and TRBJ1-1; 7 nucleotides line up with TRBD1. Per the germline V gene, CDR1 is SGHRS and CDR2 is YFSETQ. V lost 5 bases and J lost 1; bases outside the gene matches: 5. The CDR3 consists of 14 residues. The CDR3 is CASSRGLGNTEAFF. The DNA of the CDR3 is TGCGCCAGCAGTAGGGGGCTGGGGAACACTGAAGCTTTCTTT. The variable domain in full, with the rest retrieved from reference TRBV5-1 and TRBJ1-1, is KAGVTQTPRYLIKTRGQQVTLSCSPISGHRSVSWYQQTPGQGLQFLFEYFSETQRNKGNFPGRFSGRQFSNSRSEMNVSTLELGDSALYLCASSRGLGNTEAFFGQGTRLTVV.

The chain combines TRBV27 with TRBJ1-3; no clear D. The CDR3 extends over 16 amino acids. V dropped 5 bases and J dropped 0 bases, with 14 bases sitting between them. Germline assignment: CDR1 MNHEY and CDR2 SMNVEV (reference sequence). The CDR3 sequence is CASSPTPRISGNTIYF. The CDR3 coding sequence is TGTGCCAGCAGTCCCACACCGCGGATCTCTGGAAACACCATATATTTT.

The J gene is TRBJ2-4, the V gene TRBV6-5, with a tentative D call TRBD2 (6 bases). This CDR3 contains 16 residues. Per the germline V gene, CDR1 is MNHEY and CDR2 is SVGAGI. V lost 0 bases to trimming and J lost 2 bases, with 11 bases between them. The DNA of the CDR3 is TGTGCCAGCAGTTACTCCCGGGGGTCGTCCAAAAACATTCAGTACTTC. Its protein product is CASSYSRGSSKNIQYF.

This clone was detected only once. V is TRBV6-1 and J is TRBJ1-2; no firm D call. V lost 1 base, J lost 5 bases, and 11 bases lay in between. Germline V gene sequence: CDR1 MNHNS, CDR2 SASEGT. This CDR3 comprises 14 residues. The CDR3 reads CASSEGASAYGYTF. CDR3 nucleotide sequence: TGTGCCAGCAGTGAAGGGGCGTCAGCTTATGGCTACACCTTC.

The chain links TRBV7-9 to TRBJ1-6; a weak D match, TRBD1 (5 bases). The CDR3 is 14 residues long. With 7 bases removed from V and 10 bases from J, the gap between germline ends came to 17 bases. The germline V gene has CDR1 SEHNR and CDR2 FQNEAQ (reference sequence). CDR3 residues: CASTREQGSSPLHF. In DNA, the CDR3 is TGTGCCAGCACCCGGGAGCAGGGAAGCTCACCCCTCCACTTT.

This chain uses TRBV30 with TRBJ1-4, with 9 bases fitting TRBD1. This CDR3 region has 13 residues. Germline V gene data show CDR1 as GTSNPN and CDR2 as SVGIG (reference sequence). V shed 3 bases, J shed 6 bases, and the junction held 2 bases outside the gene matches. For the CDR3, the DNA is TGTGCCTGGAGAACAGGGGGCGATGAAAAACTGTTTTTT. It yields the protein CAWRTGGDEKLFF.

V usage is TRBV6-1 and J usage is TRBJ2-7; D possibly corresponds to TRBD1 (6 bases). Trimming removed 7 bases from V and 2 bases from J, with 12 bases in between. This CDR3 is built from 13 residues. The germline gives CDR1 MNHNS, CDR2 SASEGT. The CDR3 DNA sequence: TGTGCCAGCATCGGAACAGGGACCTACGAGCAGTACTTC. This gives the protein CASIGTGTYEQYF.

This clone was found a few times. V usage is TRBV9 and J usage is TRBJ2-1, with a possible D match to TRBD2 (6 bases). V gave up 0 bases and J gave up 6 bases, with 22 bases separating them. This CDR3 spans 18 amino acids. CDR1 and CDR2 (germline): SGDLS, YYNGEE. CDR3 DNA: TGTGCCAGCAGCGTAGGGGTGGCGGGGCGCCTCTCGAGCAATGAGCAGTTCTTC. This gives the protein CASSVGVAGRLSSNEQFF.